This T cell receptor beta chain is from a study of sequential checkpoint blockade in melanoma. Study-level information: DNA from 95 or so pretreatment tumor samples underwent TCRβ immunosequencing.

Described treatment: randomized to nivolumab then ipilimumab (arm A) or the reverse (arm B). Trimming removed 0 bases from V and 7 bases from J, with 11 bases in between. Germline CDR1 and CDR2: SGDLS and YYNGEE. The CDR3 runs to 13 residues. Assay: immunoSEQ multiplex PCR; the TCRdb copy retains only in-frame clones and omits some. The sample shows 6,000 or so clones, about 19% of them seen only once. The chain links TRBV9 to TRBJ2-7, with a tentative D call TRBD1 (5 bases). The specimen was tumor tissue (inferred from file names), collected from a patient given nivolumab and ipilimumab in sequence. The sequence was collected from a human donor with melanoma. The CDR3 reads CASSVVPRTEQYF. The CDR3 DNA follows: TGTGCCAGCAGCGTAGTCCCCCGGACAGAGCAGTACTTC.